Described below is a single T cell receptor (beta chain) sequence and its context. The data were obtained in a study of glioma-infiltrating T cells after dendritic cell vaccination. Some clones are missing from TCRdb's copy, which holds only in-frame ones; the method was immunoSEQ multiplex PCR. The sample includes roughly 52,000 clones, 65% to 90% of them seen just once. The germline CDR1 and CDR2 sequences are MNHEY and SMNVEV (reference sequence). Losses at the gene ends were 5 bases for V and 7 bases for J; bases not matched to a gene: 7. The length of the CDR3 is 15 residues. The origin of this receptor is a human donor with glioblastoma. The V and J genes are TRBV27 and TRBJ1-4; 10 nucleotides line up with TRBD1. The sample in question was blood, obtained before dendritic cell vaccination. The CDR3 nucleotides read TGTGCCAGCAGTCCCTGGACAGGGGGGGGTGAAAAACTGTTTTTT. Protein: CASSPWTGGGEKLFF.